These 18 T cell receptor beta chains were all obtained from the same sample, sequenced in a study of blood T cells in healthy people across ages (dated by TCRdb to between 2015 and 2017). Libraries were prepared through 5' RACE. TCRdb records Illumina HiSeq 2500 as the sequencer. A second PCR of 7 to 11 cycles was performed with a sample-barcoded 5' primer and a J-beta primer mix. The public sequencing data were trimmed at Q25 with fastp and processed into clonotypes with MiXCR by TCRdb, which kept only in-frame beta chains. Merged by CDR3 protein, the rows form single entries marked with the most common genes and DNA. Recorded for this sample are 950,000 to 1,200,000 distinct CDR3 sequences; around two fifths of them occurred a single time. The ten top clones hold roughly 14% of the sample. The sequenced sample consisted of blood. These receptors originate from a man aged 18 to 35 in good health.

The CDR3 DNA is TGTGCCAGCAGCCAAGAATGGGACTCCGGGAATCAGCCCCAGCATTTT. Protein product: CASSQEWDSGNQPQHF. The chain has TRBV3-1 and TRBJ1-5, with D tentatively TRBD1 (5 bases). CDR1 is LGHDT, CDR2 YNNKEL, per germline (reference sequence). The CDR3 runs to 16 residues. Trimming shortened V by 0 bases and J by 4 bases, and 13 bases separated the two germline ends. Variable domain in full (rest from reference TRBV3-1 and TRBJ1-5): DTAVSQTPKYLVTQMGNDKSIKCEQNLGHDTMYWYKQDSKKFLKIMFSYNNKELIINETVPNRFSPKSPDKAHLNLHINSLELGDSAVYFCASSQEWDSGNQPQHFGDGTRLSIL.

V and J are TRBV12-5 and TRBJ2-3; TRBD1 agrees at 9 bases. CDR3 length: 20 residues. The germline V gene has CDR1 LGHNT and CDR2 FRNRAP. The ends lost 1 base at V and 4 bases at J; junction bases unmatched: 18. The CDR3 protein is CASGLDVNLAGTGLPDTQYF. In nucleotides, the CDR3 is TGTGCTAGTGGTTTGGACGTGAACCTGGCCGGGACAGGGTTACCAGATACGCAGTATTTT.

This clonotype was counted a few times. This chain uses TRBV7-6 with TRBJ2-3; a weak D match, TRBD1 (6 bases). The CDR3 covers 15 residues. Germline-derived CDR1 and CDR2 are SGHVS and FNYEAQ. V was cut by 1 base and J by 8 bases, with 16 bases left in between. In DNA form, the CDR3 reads TGTGCCAGCAGCTTAGAGCAGGGGCCCCTTGGTACGCAGTATTTT. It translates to CASSLEQGPLGTQYF.

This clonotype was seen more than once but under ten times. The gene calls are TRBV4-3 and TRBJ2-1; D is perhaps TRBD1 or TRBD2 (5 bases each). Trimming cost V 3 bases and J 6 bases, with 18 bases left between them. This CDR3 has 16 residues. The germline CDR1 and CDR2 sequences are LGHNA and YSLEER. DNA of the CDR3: TGCGCCAGCAGCCAGCTCATAGGGACGAATTTCAATGAGCAGTTCTTC. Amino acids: CASSQLIGTNFNEQFF.

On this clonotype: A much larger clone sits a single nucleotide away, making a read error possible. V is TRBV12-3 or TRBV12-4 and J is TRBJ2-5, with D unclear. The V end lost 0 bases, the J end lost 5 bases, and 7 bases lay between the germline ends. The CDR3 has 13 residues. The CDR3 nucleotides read TGTGCCAGCAGTTTAGCGGGCTGCGAGACCCAGTACTTC. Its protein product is CASSLAGCETQYF.

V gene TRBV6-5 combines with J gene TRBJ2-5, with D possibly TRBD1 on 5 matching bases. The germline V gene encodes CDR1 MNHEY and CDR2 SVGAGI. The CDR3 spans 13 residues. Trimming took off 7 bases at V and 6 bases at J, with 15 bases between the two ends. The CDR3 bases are TGTGCCAGCACCCCAGGGCCGGCGAAGACCCAGTACTTC. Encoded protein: CASTPGPAKTQYF.

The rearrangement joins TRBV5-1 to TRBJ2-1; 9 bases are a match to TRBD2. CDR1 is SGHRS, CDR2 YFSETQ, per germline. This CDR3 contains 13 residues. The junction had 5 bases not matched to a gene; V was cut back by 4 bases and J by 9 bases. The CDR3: CASSSGTSSEQFF. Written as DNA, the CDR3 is TGCGCCAGCAGCAGTGGGACTAGCAGTGAGCAGTTCTTC.

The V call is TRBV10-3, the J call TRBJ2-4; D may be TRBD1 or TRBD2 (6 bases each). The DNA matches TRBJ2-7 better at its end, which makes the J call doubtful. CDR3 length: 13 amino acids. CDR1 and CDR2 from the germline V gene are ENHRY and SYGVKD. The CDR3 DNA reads TGTGCCATCAGTGGGAGGGGGAGCTACGAGCAGTACTTC. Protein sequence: CAISGRGSYEQYF.

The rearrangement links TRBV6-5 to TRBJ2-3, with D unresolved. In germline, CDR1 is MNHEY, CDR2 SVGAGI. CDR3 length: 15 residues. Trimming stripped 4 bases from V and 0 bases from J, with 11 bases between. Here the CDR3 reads CASSFADTSTDTQYF. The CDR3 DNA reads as TGTGCCAGCAGTTTTGCAGACACTAGCACAGATACGCAGTATTTT.

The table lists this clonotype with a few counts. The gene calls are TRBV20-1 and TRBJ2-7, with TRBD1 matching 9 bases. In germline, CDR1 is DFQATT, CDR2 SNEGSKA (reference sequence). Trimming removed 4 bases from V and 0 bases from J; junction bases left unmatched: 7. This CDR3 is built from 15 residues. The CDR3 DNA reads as TGCAGTGCTATAAGGGACAGGGCGATCTCCTACGAGCAGTACTTC. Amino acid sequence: CSAIRDRAISYEQYF.

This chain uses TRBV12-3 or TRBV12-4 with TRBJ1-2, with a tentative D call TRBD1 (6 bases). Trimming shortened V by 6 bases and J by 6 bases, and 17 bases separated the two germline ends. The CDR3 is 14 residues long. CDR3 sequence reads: CASSPFGGANGYTF. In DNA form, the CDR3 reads TGTGCCAGCAGCCCGTTTGGGGGCGCGAATGGCTACACCTTC.

The CDR3 is CASSLTLAGSEQFF. The CDR3 nucleotides are TGTGCCAGCAGCTTAACGTTGGCAGGAAGTGAGCAGTTCTTC. The V call is TRBV7-3, the J call TRBJ2-1; D gene uncertain. The germline V and J ends were trimmed by 0 bases and 9 bases, with 12 bases remaining between them. CDR3 length equals 14 residues. Germline values: CDR1 SGHTA, CDR2 FQGTGA. Full variable domain (outside the CDR3, taken from reference TRBV7-3 and TRBJ2-1): GAGVSQTPSNKVTEKGKYVELRCDPISGHTALYWYRQSLGQGPEFLIYFQGTGAADDSGLPNDRFFAVRPEGSVSTLKIQRTERGDSAVYLCASSLTLAGSEQFFGPGTRLTVL.

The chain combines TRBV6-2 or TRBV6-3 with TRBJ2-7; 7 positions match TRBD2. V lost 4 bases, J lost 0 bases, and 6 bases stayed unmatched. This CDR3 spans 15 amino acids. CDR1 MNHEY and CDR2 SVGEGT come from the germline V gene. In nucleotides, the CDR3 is TGTGCCAGCAGTTCTCCCGAGCGGGGCTCCTACGAGCAGTACTTC. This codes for CASSSPERGSYEQYF.

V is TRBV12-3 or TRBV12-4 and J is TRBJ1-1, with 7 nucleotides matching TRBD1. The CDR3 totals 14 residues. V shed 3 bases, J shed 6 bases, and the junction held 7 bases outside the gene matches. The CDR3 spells CASSLVVGTAEAFF. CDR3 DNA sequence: TGTGCCAGCAGTTTGGTGGTGGGGACAGCTGAAGCTTTCTTT.

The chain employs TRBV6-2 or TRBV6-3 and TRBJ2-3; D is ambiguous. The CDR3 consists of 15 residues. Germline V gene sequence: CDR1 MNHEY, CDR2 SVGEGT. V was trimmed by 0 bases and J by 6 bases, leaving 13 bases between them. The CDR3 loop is CASSYSLLPGDTQYF. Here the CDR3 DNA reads TGTGCCAGCAGTTACTCGTTACTCCCCGGGGATACGCAGTATTTT.

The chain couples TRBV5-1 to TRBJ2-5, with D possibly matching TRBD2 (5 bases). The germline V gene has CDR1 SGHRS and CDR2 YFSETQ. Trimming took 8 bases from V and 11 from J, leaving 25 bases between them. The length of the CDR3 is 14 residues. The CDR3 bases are TGCGCCAGTTCTATGGCCAACCCCGGGAATGAGCAGTACTTC. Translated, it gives CASSMANPGNEQYF.

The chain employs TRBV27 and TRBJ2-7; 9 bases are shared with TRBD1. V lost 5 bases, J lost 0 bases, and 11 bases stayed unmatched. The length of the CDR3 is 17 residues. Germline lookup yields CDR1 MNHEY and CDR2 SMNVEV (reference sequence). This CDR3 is CASSPWDRVRNSYEQYF. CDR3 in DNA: TGTGCCAGCAGTCCGTGGGACAGGGTGAGAAACTCCTACGAGCAGTACTTC.

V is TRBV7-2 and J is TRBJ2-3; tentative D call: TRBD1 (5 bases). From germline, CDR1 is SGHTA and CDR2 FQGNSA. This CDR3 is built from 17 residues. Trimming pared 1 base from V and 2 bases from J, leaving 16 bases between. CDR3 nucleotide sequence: TGTGCCAGCAGCTTAGTAGGAAGGCAGGGATCCACAGATACGCAGTATTTT. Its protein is CASSLVGRQGSTDTQYF.